This entry concerns a single T cell receptor beta chain. Its matching antigen is unknown. Sequencing used immunoSEQ multiplex PCR; TCRdb keeps in-frame clones, though not all of them. The data contain about 70,000 clones, less than 95% of them singletons. This sample was taken from a study of lymphopenia after photon versus proton radiotherapy. The CDR3 extends over 13 amino acids. V was shortened by 2 bases and J by 9 bases, with 11 bases between the two germline ends. Germline V gene sequence: CDR1 MNHEY, CDR2 SVGAGI. Overall study results and limits: Survival link was tested only in deceased patients; proton benefit remains a possibility. Photon-treated patients lost naive T cells and TCR diversity; proton-treated stayed stable. After the lymphocyte nadir, photon-treated repertoires showed oligoclonal expansion, especially of CD8+ Temra cells.

The sequence derives from a woman aged 40 to 50 with cholangiocarcinoma. The input for sequencing was peripheral blood, taken from a patient treated with photon-based radiotherapy. This chain uses TRBV6-5 with TRBJ2-1; D might be TRBD2 (7 bases). The CDR3 DNA is TGTGCCAGCAGTTACAGTAGGGGGGGTGAGCAGTTCTTC. Protein: CASSYSRGGEQFF.